The rows below give T cell receptor beta chains drawn from one sample of a study of radiation and T cells in renal cell carcinoma. This table comes from immunoSEQ multiplex PCR, and its TCRdb copy is limited to in-frame clones, with some not included. The table lists 95,000 to 150,000 clones, about four fifths of them singletons. This specimen was blood, taken from a patient whose treatment included radiotherapy and nephrectomy. The receptors come from a man aged 50 to 59 with renal cell carcinoma. The conserved cysteine and the conserved F or W are not part of the CDR3 here. D genes are given only for firm matches.

14,TRBJ2-1,TRBV7-2,TRBD2,ASSFLGGYSYNEQF
13,TRBJ2-3,TRBV27,.,ASRRGGASTDTQY
11,TRBJ2-7,TRBV18,.,ASSPTSDHEQY
13,TRBJ1-1,TRBV7-9,TRBD1,ASSVIQGAGTEAF
10,TRBJ1-1,TRBV14,.,ASTGVNTEAF
12,TRBJ2-7,TRBV30,TRBD1,AWTYRGSRYEQY
14,TRBJ1-1,TRBV12-5,TRBD1,ASGLWTGGAGTEAF
14,TRBJ2-1,TRBV6-6,TRBD2,ASSYSTGLGAPEQF
12,TRBJ2-7,TRBV7-2,.,ASSLVVGNYEQY
15,TRBJ2-3,TRBV14,.,ASSQDEKGSRTDTQY
14,TRBJ1-3,TRBV30,.,AWSPPWTVSGNTIY
13,TRBJ2-5,TRBV7-6,TRBD2,ASSLDLAGDETQY